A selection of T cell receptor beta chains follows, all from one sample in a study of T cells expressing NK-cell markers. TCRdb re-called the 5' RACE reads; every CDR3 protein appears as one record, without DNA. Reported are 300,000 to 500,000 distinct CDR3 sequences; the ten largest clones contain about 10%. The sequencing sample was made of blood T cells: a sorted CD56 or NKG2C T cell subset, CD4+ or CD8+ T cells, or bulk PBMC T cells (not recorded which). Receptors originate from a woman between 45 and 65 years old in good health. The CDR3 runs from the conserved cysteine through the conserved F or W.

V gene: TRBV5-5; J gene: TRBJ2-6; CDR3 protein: CASSLELGGANVLTF
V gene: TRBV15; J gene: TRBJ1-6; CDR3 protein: CATSLQGNSPLHF
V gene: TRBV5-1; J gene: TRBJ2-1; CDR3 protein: CASSSRQTSGNVYNEQFF
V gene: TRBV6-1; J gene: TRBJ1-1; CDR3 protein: CASSAGQGTEAFF
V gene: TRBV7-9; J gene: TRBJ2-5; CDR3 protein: CASSFPTGQTQYF
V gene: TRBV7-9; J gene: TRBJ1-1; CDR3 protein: CASSIPRGRGDTEAFF
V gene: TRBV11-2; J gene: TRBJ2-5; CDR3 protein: CASSFSQGAETQYF
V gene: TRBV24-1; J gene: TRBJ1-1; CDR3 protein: CATSDADRGYTEAFF
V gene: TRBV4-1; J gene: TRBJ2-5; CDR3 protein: CASSQEPLWSGGETQYF
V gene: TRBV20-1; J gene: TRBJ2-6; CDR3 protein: CSARSDRERGANVLTF
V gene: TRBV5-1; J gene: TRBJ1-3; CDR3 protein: CASSLAGVQLGNTIYF
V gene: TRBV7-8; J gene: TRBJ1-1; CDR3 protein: CASSSLQGVAEAFF
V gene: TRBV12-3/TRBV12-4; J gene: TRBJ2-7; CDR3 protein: CASSPLRLAGRAEQYF
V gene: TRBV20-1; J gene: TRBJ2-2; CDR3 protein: CSARSSTTTNTGELFF
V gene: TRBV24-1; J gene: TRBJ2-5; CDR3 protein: CATSDLSLAGGPETQYF
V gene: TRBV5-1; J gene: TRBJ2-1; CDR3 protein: CASSLVSPEQFF
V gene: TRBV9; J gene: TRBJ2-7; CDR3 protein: CAGSASDAYEQYF
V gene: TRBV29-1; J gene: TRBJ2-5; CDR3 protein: CSVDTGQGGTQYF
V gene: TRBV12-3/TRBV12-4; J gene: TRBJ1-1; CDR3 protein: CASSLALVRTAFF
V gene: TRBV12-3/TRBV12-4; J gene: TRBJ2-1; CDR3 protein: CASSSYRALGRGEQFF
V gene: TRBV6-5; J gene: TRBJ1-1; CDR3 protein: CASSYSSRNEAFF
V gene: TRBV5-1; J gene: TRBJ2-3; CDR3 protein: CASAKFPGPRTDTQYF
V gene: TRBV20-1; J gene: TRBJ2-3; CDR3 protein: CSASTGEAGTQYF
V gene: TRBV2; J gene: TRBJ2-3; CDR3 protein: CASKSWRSGTDTQYF
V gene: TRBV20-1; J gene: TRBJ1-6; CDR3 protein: CSAKGQGAFDSPLHF
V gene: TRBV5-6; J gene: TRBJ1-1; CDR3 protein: CASSQDRVGNTEAFF
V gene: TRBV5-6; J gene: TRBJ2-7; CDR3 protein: CASSSSGTSGRAISYEQYF
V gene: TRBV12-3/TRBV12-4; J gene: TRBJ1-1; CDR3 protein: CASSFGGRTGALNTEAFF
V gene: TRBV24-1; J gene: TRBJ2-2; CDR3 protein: CATSDPMASVAGELFF
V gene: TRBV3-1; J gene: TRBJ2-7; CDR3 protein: CASSQDPVRNYEQYF
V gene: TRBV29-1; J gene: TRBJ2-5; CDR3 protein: CSVDPRTGVETQYF